The T cell receptor (beta chain) described here comes from a study of post-analysis software for immune sequencing data. With regard to this clonotype: Antigen unknown.

The germline V gene has CDR1 SEHNR and CDR2 FQNEAQ (reference sequence). The CDR3 consists of 15 residues. Unmatched junction bases numbered 5, after V lost 5 bases and J lost 0 bases. Findings and limits, study-wide: There were roughly five TRBV segments more frequent in patients than controls, and TRBV5-6, TRBV5-1 and TRBV20-1 were among them.

Included in the TCR beta cDNA libraries were unique molecular identifiers. Hundreds of thousands of cDNA molecules came from approximately 1 to 10 million T cells. Via MiXCR, TCRdb re-called the PCR reads, giving one row per CDR3 protein. The table has 750,000 to 950,000 distinct CDR3 sequences, about 57% seen once. The J gene is TRBJ2-7, the V gene TRBV7-9; 9 nucleotides align to TRBD1. Sequencing input: blood. The sequence came from a girl aged 5-17 years with multiple sclerosis. In nucleotides, the CDR3 is TGTGCCAGCAGCGGGACAGGGAAAAGCTCCTACGAGCAGTACTTC. It yields the protein CASSGTGKSSYEQYF.